This T cell receptor (beta chain) was captured in a study of CXCR3-negative and CXCR3-positive naive CD8 T cells. Study-level points and caveats: CXCR3-positive naive cells had more hydrophobic TRB CDR3s than CXCR3-negative naive cells.

Germline V CDR1 and CDR2: SEHNR, FQNEAQ (reference sequence). The CDR3 loop spans 17 amino acids. Via 5' RACE with UMI labels, TRB cDNA libraries were prepared. From the 5' RACE reads, TCRdb lists one entry per CDR3 protein and no DNA. This table holds about 150,000 distinct CDR3 sequences. About this clonotype: Its specificity is not known.

The sample comprised naive CXCR3+ CD8+ T cells from blood. Subset denoted: CD45RO-CCR7+CD27+CD95- naive CD8+ T cells expressing CXCR3 (TNR3+). This TCR was recovered from a human donor in good health. Some clones in this sample may be carry-over from other donors' samples. V is TRBV7-9 and J is TRBJ1-1; TCRdb indicates TRBD1, and absent DNA this call remains unverified. CDR3 loop: CASSLATGGAYGTEAFF.